The 9 T cell receptor beta chains given below trace back to one sample, sequenced in a study of blood T cells in healthy people across ages. For the second PCR, which ran for roughly 7 to 11 cycles, a sample-barcoded 5' primer and a J-beta primer mix were used. TCRdb reprocessed the 5' RACE reads with MiXCR, giving one entry per CDR3 protein. The table has about 800,000 distinct CDR3 sequences, about three fifths seen once. The sample consisted of blood. The receptors originated from a man aged 25-45 years in good health.

In DNA, the CDR3 is TGTGCCAGCAGCTTAGACCTAACAGAGGCCGAAAAACTGTTTTTT. Its translation: CASSLDLTEAEKLFF. The chain links TRBV7-9 to TRBJ1-4; D is unresolved. The V end was cut by 1 base, the J end by 8 bases, with 14 bases between. The CDR3 spans 15 residues. The germline CDR1 and CDR2 sequences are SEHNR and FQNEAQ (reference sequence).

This chain connects TRBV7-3 to TRBJ2-6, with 10 nucleotides matching TRBD1. There are 18 residues in the CDR3. Trimming took 5 bases from V and 4 from J; bases not matched to a gene: 11. CDR1 and CDR2 from the germline V gene are SGHTA and FQGTGA. In nucleotides, the CDR3 is TGTGCCAGCAGCCCAAGGACGACAGGGGGCTACGGGGCCAACGTCCTGACTTTC. It codes for CASSPRTTGGYGANVLTF.

This rearrangement joins TRBV2 to TRBJ2-5, with a tentative D call TRBD2 (8 bases). Near its end, the DNA agrees better with TRBJ2-7, so the J call may be wrong. This CDR3 has 14 residues. Per the germline V gene, CDR1 is SNHLY and CDR2 is FYNNEI. The CDR3 nucleotides are TGTGCCAGCAGTCGACAGGGACTAGAGGACGAGCAGTACTTC. Encoded protein: CASSRQGLEDEQYF.

The chain uses TRBV6-5 and TRBJ2-3, with a possible D match to TRBD1 (5 bases). There are 13 residues in the CDR3. Trimming removed 6 bases from V and 6 bases from J, with 13 bases in between. Germline CDR1 is MNHEY and CDR2 is SVGAGI. The CDR3 sequence is CASRSGFMDTQYF. The CDR3 DNA reads TGTGCCAGCAGGTCAGGGTTTATGGATACGCAGTATTTT.

The rearrangement uses TRBV20-1 and TRBJ2-7, with D possibly being TRBD1 (5 bases). In germline, CDR1 is DFQATT, CDR2 SNEGSKA (reference sequence). The V end was cut by 1 base, the J end by 3 bases, with 13 bases between. This CDR3 region has 14 residues. Here the CDR3 DNA reads TGCAGTGCTAGAGGGGGCGTGGACCTCTACGAGCAGTACTTC. Amino acids: CSARGGVDLYEQYF.

V and J are TRBV29-1 and TRBJ2-1; the D is unclear. The germline V gene has CDR1 SQVTM and CDR2 ANQGSEA. The CDR3 contains 11 residues. V was trimmed by 5 bases and J by 6 bases, leaving 8 bases between them. Here the CDR3 reads CSVRFLNEQFF. CDR3 nucleotides: TGCAGCGTTCGATTTCTCAATGAGCAGTTCTTC.

This chain connects TRBV10-3 to TRBJ2-2, with D possibly being TRBD2 (6 bases). The V gene lost 4 bases and the J gene lost 0 bases, with 12 bases spanning the gap. The germline V gene encodes CDR1 ENHRY and CDR2 SYGVKD. The CDR3 is 16 amino acids. The CDR3 region has the DNA TGTGCCATCAGTGGTGGTAGCGGTTCGAACACCGGGGAGCTGTTTTTT. As protein: CAISGGSGSNTGELFF.

This clonotype was detected only once. The CDR3 DNA sequence: TGTGCCAGCAGTTTAAGACAGGGTGTTTCGGGCGAGCAGTACTTC. Translated: CASSLRQGVSGEQYF. J is TRBJ2-7 and V is TRBV12-3 or TRBV12-4, with 7 nucleotides matching TRBD1. V trimming: 2 bases; J trimming: 6 bases; junction bases outside the gene matches: 10. The CDR3 runs 15 residues.

The chain recombines TRBV20-1 with TRBJ2-4; D remains unclear. Germline V gives CDR1 DFQATT, CDR2 SNEGSKA (reference sequence). This CDR3 spans 14 amino acids. V was trimmed by 6 bases and J by 0 bases, leaving 12 bases between them. The DNA of the CDR3 is TGCAGTGCAACTTCGGCGCTAGCCAAAAACATTCAGTACTTC. Protein sequence: CSATSALAKNIQYF.